This is a list of T cell receptor beta chains from one sample in a study of blood T cells in healthy people across ages. TCRdb analysed the 5' RACE reads with MiXCR anew, one entry per CDR3 protein. The table has fewer than 950,000 distinct CDR3 sequences, about 34% seen once. Source material: blood. These receptors were taken from a man in his late teens or twenties in good health. The CDR3 runs from the conserved cysteine through the conserved F or W. A D gene is named only where the DNA matches it firmly. Clone sizes are given selectively: once, few, many, or a class where the clone is expanded.

J gene,clone size,V gene,D gene,CDR3 protein,CDR3 DNA
TRBJ2-7,.,TRBV12-3/TRBV12-4,.,CASSQTAKHEQYF,TGTGCCAGCAGTCAGACAGCGAAGCACGAGCAGTACTTC
TRBJ2-6,few,TRBV30,.,CAWRGDGANVLTF,TGTGCCTGGAGGGGAGATGGGGCCAACGTCCTGACTTTC
TRBJ2-5,few,TRBV20-1,TRBD2,CSATITSVETQYF,TGCAGTGCTACAATCACTAGCGTAGAGACCCAGTACTTC
TRBJ2-1,.,TRBV29-1,.,CSVESTVSSYNEQFF,TGCAGCGTTGAAAGTACGGTGAGCTCCTACAATGAGCAGTTCTTC
TRBJ2-2,.,TRBV7-8,.,CASSYGSWTGELFF,TGTGCCAGCAGCTACGGTTCGTGGACCGGGGAGCTGTTTTTT
TRBJ1-2,few,TRBV9,TRBD1,CASSHGTGFGEGYTF,TGTGCCAGCAGCCACGGGACAGGGTTCGGCGAAGGCTACACCTTC
TRBJ2-5,.,TRBV27,TRBD2,CASGGGNMETQYF,TGTGCCAGCGGGGGGGGTAACATGGAGACCCAGTACTTC
TRBJ2-1,many,TRBV7-9,.,CASSLALEGNEQFF,TGTGCCAGCAGCTTAGCGCTAGAGGGAAATGAGCAGTTCTTC
TRBJ2-3,few,TRBV15,.,CATSRPITIVSDTQYF,TGTGCCACCAGCAGACCCATTACAATAGTCTCCGATACGCAGTATTTT
TRBJ1-2,few,TRBV19,TRBD1,CASTPTGTNYGYTF,TGTGCCAGTACCCCGACAGGGACCAACTATGGCTACACCTTC
TRBJ2-4,.,TRBV12-3/TRBV12-4,.,CASSPSKNIQYF,TGTGCCAGCAGTCCTTCCAAAAACATTCAGTACTTC
TRBJ1-5,.,TRBV18,.,CASSPDRLSNQPQHF,TGTGCCAGCTCACCTGACAGGCTTAGCAATCAGCCCCAGCATTTT
TRBJ2-1,.,TRBV7-9,.,CASSPRSGTYEQFF,TGTGCCAGCAGCCCCCGGAGCGGTACCTACGAGCAGTTCTTC
TRBJ2-1,few,TRBV12-3/TRBV12-4,TRBD1,CASSSDRGAFYNEQFF,TGTGCCAGCAGCTCAGACAGGGGCGCGTTTTACAATGAGCAGTTCTTC
TRBJ2-5,few,TRBV30,.,CAWTVQETQYF,TGTGCCTGGACAGTCCAAGAGACCCAGTACTTC
TRBJ2-7,.,TRBV7-9,TRBD2,CASSRVAGTTTYEQYF,TGTGCCAGCAGCCGGGTTGCGGGGACTACTACCTACGAGCAGTACTTC
TRBJ1-2,.,TRBV6-1,.,CASSLREGYTF,TGTGCCAGCAGTCTTAGGGAAGGCTACACCTTC
TRBJ2-3,few,TRBV4-3,.,CASSQGWGAGEDTQYF,TGCGCCAGCAGCCAAGGTTGGGGGGCCGGGGAAGATACGCAGTATTTT
TRBJ2-7,.,TRBV25-1,.,CASSEHQGVPSYEQYF,TGTGCCAGCAGTGAGCACCAAGGAGTCCCCTCCTACGAGCAGTACTTC
TRBJ1-4,.,TRBV21-1,.,CASSKGRRVELFF,TGTGCCAGCAGCAAAGGTCGAAGGGTGGAACTGTTTTTT
TRBJ2-3,few,TRBV2,.,CASSEDFKGSRAQYF,TGTGCCAGCAGTGAAGATTTTAAGGGTAGCCGGGCGCAGTATTTT
TRBJ2-1,.,TRBV12-3/TRBV12-4,.,CASSLSEGRETQFF,TGTGCCAGCTCCCTGTCGGAGGGTCGAGAGACCCAGTTCTTC
TRBJ2-5,.,TRBV6-5,TRBD2,CASSSPGLATNEQYF,TGTGCCAGCAGTTCACCGGGACTAGCGACCAATGAGCAGTACTTC
TRBJ1-1,few,TRBV6-1,.,CASREPGHSEAFF,TGTGCCAGCAGGGAACCTGGACACTCTGAAGCTTTCTTT
TRBJ2-1,.,TRBV5-1,.,CVSSFRTFNEQFF,TGCGTCAGCAGCTTTCGGACTTTCAATGAGCAGTTCTTC
TRBJ2-6,few,TRBV6-5,.,CASSYSARAAVPSGANVLTF,TGTGCCAGCAGTTACTCGGCTCGGGCAGCCGTTCCCTCTGGGGCCAACGTCCTGACTTTC
TRBJ2-3,.,TRBV20-1,TRBD2,CSASGAGGHTDTQYF,TGCAGTGCTAGTGGCGCGGGGGGTCACACAGATACGCAGTATTTT
TRBJ2-1,few,TRBV29-1,.,CSVKSPFNEQFF,TGCAGCGTTAAGTCTCCATTCAATGAGCAGTTCTTC
TRBJ2-5,.,TRBV9,.,CASSVEARVETQYF,TGTGCCAGCAGCGTAGAGGCTAGGGTAGAGACCCAGTACTTC
TRBJ1-2,few,TRBV10-3,.,CAISESGRGTNGYTF,TGTGCCATCAGTGAGTCGGGTCGGGGGACTAATGGCTACACCTTC
TRBJ2-1,few,TRBV5-1,.,CASSFLAHGSSNEQFF,TGCGCCAGCAGCTTCCTAGCGCATGGTAGTAGCAATGAGCAGTTCTTC
TRBJ2-1,many,TRBV12-3/TRBV12-4,TRBD2,CASSFGGYNEQFF,TGTGCCAGCAGTTTCGGGGGGTACAATGAGCAGTTCTTC
TRBJ2-7,.,TRBV9,TRBD2,CASSAGTSGGFEQYF,TGTGCCAGCAGCGCCGGGACTAGCGGGGGGTTCGAGCAGTACTTC
TRBJ1-5,few,TRBV4-1,.,CASSQRENQPQHF,TGCGCCAGCAGCCAGAGAGAGAATCAGCCCCAGCATTTT
TRBJ2-3,many,TRBV20-1,.,CSARQATDTQYF,TGCAGTGCTAGACAGGCCACAGATACGCAGTATTTT
TRBJ1-1,few,TRBV12-3/TRBV12-4,.,CASSLGIGGTNTEAFF,TGTGCCAGCAGTTTAGGAATTGGGGGTACTAACACTGAAGCTTTCTTT
TRBJ2-1,.,TRBV10-2,.,CASSRVFDEQFF,TGCGCCAGCAGCAGGGTTTTCGATGAGCAGTTCTTC
TRBJ1-1,.,TRBV9,.,CASSVAGGQSTEAFF,TGTGCCAGCAGCGTAGCTGGGGGCCAGAGCACTGAAGCTTTCTTT
TRBJ1-2,once,TRBV7-9,.,CTSRFPDQRETYGYTF,TGTACCAGCAGATTCCCTGACCAGCGAGAAACCTATGGCTACACCTTC
TRBJ2-3,few,TRBV12-3/TRBV12-4,.,CASSVTGPDTQYF,TGTGCCAGCAGTGTAACCGGCCCAGATACGCAGTATTTT
TRBJ2-5,.,TRBV2,TRBD1,CASSELEGALETQYF,TGTGCCAGCAGTGAATTAGAGGGGGCCCTCGAGACCCAGTACTTC
TRBJ1-3,.,TRBV7-2,.,CASTLEPGNTIYF,TGTGCCAGCACCTTGGAGCCTGGAAACACCATATATTTT
TRBJ1-6,.,TRBV7-2,.,CASSLDVGWGALHF,TGTGCCAGCAGCTTAGATGTCGGATGGGGGGCCCTCCACTTT
TRBJ2-1,.,TRBV7-8,.,CASSFERGHYNEQFF,TGTGCCAGCAGCTTTGAGCGGGGACACTACAATGAGCAGTTCTTC
TRBJ2-1,few,TRBV3-1,.,CASTPGESYNEQFF,TGTGCCAGCACCCCCGGCGAATCCTACAATGAGCAGTTCTTC
TRBJ2-1,.,TRBV12-3/TRBV12-4,TRBD2,CASSYRTSGCNEQFF,TGTGCCAGCAGTTACAGGACTAGCGGATGCAATGAGCAGTTCTTC
TRBJ2-3,.,TRBV12-3/TRBV12-4,TRBD2,CAGQTSGGPTDTQYF,TGTGCCGGCCAGACTAGCGGGGGTCCCACAGATACGCAGTATTTT
TRBJ1-2,.,TRBV28,.,CASSGVEEVNYGYTF,TGTGCCAGCAGTGGGGTAGAAGAGGTTAACTATGGCTACACCTTC
TRBJ1-6,.,TRBV4-1,.,CASSQGGMLQPNSPLHF,TGCGCCAGCAGCCAAGGAGGGATGCTCCAACCTAATTCACCCCTCCACTTT
TRBJ2-4,few,TRBV7-2,.,CASSYGTGENIQYF,TGTGCCAGCAGCTACGGGACTGGGGAAAACATTCAGTACTTC
TRBJ1-1,few,TRBV29-1,.,CSVVRGDIRKAEAFF,TGCAGCGTCGTCAGGGGTGATATCCGGAAGGCTGAAGCTTTCTTT
TRBJ2-5,.,TRBV20-1,TRBD2,CSAAPSGAPTDASSWQYF,TGCAGTGCCGCCCCTAGCGGGGCTCCAACGGACGCCTCTTCGTGGCAGTACTTC